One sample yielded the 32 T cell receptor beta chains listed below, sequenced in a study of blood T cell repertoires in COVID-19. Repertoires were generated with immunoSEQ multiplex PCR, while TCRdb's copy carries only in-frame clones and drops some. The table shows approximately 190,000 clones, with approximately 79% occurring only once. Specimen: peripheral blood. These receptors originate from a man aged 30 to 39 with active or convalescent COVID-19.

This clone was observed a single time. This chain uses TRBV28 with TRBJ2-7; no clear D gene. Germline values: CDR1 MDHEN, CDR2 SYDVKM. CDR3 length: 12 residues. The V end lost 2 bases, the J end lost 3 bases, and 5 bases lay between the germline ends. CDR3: CASSLSRYEQYV. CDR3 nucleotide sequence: TGTGCCAGCAGTTTAAGCCGCTACGAGCAGTACGTC.

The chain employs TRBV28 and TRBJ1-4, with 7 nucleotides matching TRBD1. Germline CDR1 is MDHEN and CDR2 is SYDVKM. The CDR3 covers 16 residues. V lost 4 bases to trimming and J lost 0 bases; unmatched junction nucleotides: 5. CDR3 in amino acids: CASSWRGPATNEKLFF. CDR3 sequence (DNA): TGTGCCAGCAGTTGGAGGGGGCCTGCAACTAATGAAAAACTGTTTTTT.

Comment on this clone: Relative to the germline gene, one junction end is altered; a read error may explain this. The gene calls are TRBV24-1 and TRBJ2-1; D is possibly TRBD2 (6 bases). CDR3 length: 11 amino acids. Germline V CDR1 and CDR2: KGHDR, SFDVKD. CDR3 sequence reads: CATSERGRSIF. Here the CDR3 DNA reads TGTGCCACCAGTGAACGAGGGAGGTCTATCTTC.

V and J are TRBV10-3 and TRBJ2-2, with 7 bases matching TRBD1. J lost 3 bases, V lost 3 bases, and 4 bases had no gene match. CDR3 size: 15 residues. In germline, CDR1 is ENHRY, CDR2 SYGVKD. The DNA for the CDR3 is TGTGCCATCAGTGAACGTGGGACAGACACCGGGGAGCTGTTTTTT. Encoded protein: CAISERGTDTGELFF.

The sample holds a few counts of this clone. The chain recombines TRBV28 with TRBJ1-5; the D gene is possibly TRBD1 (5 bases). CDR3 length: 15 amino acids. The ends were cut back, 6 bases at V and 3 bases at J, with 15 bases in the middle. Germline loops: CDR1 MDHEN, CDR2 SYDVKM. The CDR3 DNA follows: TGTGCCAGCAGCACCTGGGGCGTCATCAATCAGCCCCAGCATTTT. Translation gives CASSTWGVINQPQHF.

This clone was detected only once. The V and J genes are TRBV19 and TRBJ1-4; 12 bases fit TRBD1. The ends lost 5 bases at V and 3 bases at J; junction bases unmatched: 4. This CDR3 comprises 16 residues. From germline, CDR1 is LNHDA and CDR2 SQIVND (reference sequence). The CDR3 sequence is CASSGGQGASNEKLFF. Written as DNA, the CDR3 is TGTGCCAGTAGTGGGGGACAGGGGGCCTCTAATGAAAAACTGTTTTTT.

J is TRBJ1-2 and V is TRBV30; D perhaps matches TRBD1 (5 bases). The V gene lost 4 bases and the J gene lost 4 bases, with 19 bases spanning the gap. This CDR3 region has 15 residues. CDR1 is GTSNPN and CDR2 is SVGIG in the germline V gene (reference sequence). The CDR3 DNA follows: TGTGCCTGGACCCCTTGGGAGGGGCAGGTCTATGGCTACACCTTC. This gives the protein CAWTPWEGQVYGYTF.

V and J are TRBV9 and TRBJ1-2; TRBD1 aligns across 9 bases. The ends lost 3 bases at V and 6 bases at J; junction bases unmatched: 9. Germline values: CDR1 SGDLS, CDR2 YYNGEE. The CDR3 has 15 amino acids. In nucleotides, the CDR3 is TGTGCCAGCAGCGCCCAGGGACAGGGTGGTAATGGCTACACCTTC. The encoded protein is CASSAQGQGGNGYTF.

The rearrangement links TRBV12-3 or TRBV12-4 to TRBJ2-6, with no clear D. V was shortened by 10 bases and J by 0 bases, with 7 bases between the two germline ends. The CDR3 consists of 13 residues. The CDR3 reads CATRFSGANVLTF. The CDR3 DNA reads TGTGCCACTAGGTTCTCTGGGGCCAACGTCCTGACTTTC.

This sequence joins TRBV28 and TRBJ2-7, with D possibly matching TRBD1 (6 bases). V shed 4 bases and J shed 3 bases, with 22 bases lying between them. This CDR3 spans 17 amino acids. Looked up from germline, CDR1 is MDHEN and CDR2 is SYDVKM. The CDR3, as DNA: TGTGCCAGCAGTTCCTTACGAGCAGGGGCGATTATCTACGAGCAGTACGTC. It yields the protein CASSSLRAGAIIYEQYV.

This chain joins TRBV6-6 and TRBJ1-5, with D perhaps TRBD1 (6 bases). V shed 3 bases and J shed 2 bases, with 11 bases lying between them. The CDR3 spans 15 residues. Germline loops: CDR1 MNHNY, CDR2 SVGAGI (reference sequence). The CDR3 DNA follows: TGTGCCAGCAGTTATCGCTCAGGGGGCAATCAGCCCCAGCATTTT. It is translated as CASSYRSGGNQPQHF.

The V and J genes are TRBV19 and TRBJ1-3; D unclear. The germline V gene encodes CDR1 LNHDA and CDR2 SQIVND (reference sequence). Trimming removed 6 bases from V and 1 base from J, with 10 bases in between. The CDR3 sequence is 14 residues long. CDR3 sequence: CASRTGMSGNTIYF. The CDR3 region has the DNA TGTGCCAGTAGAACGGGGATGTCTGGAAACACCATATATTTT.

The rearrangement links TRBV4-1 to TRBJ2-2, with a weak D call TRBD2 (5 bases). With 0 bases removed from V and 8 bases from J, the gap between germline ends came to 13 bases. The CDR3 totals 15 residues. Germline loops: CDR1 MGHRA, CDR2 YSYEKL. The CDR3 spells CASSQDPRGPGELFF. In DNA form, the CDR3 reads TGCGCCAGCAGCCAAGATCCCAGAGGGCCTGGGGAGCTGTTTTTT.

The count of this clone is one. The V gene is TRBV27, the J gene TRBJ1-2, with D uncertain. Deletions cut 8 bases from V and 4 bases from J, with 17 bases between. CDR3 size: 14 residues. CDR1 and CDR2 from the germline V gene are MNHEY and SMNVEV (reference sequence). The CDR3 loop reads CASSQAAAGYGYTF. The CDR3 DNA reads TGTGCCAGCTCCCAAGCGGCCGCAGGCTATGGCTACACCTTC.

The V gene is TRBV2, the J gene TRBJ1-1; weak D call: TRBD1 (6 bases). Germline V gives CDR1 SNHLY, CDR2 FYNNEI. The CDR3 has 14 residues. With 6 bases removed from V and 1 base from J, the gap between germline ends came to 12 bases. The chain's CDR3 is CASSLGQRNTEAFF. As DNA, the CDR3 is TGTGCCAGCAGCCTGGGACAAAGGAACACTGAAGCTTTCTTT.

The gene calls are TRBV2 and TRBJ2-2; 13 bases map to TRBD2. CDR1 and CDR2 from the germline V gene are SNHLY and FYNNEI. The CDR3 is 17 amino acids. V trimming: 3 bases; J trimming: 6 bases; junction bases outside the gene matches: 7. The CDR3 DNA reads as TGTGCCAGCAGTGACTCGGGACTAGCGGGAAGGTCCGGGGAGCTGTTTTTT. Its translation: CASSDSGLAGRSGELFF.

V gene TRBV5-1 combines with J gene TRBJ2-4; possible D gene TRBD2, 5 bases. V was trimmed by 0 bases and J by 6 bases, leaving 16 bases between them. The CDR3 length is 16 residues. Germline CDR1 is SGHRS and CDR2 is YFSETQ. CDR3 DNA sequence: TGCGCCAGCAGCTTGGGTTCCGGGGAAGGGAGAAACATTCAGTACTTC. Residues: CASSLGSGEGRNIQYF. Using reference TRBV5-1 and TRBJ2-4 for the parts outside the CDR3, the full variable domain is KAGVTQTPRYLIKTRGQQVTLSCSPISGHRSVSWYQQTPGQGLQFLFEYFSETQRNKGNFPGRFSGRQFSNSRSEMNVSTLELGDSALYLCASSLGSGEGRNIQYFGAGTRLSVL.

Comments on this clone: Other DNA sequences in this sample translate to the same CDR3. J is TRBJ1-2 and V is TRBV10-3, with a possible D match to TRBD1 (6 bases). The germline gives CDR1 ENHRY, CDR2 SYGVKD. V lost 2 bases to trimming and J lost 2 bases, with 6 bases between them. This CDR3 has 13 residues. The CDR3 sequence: CAISEGQNYGYTF. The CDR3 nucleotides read TGTGCCATCAGTGAGGGACAGAACTATGGCTACACCTTC.

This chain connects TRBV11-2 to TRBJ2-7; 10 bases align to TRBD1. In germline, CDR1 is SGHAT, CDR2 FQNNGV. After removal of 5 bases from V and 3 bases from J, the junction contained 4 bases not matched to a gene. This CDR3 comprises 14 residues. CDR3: CASSQGQGNYEQYF. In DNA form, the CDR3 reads TGTGCCAGCAGCCAGGGACAGGGGAACTACGAGCAGTACTTC.

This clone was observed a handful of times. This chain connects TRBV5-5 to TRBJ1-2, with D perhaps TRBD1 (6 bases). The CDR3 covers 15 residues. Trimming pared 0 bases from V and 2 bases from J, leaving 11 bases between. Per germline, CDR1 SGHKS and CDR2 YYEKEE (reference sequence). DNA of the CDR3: TGTGCCAGCAGCTTGGAGGCCAGGGGAAACTATGGCTACACCTTC. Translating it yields CASSLEARGNYGYTF.

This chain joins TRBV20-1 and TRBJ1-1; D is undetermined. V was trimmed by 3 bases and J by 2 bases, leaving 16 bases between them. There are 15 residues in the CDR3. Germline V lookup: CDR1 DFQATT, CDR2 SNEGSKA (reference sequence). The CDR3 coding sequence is TGCAGTGCTAGTGGTCTCGTCGGAGGTAACACTGAAGCTTTCTTT. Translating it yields CSASGLVGGNTEAFF.

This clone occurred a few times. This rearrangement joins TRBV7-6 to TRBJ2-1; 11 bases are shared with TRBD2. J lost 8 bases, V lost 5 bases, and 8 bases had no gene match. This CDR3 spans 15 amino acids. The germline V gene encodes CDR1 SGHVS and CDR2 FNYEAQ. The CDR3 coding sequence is TGTGCCAGCAGCGGTAGCGGGGGGGCCTGGGATGAGCAGTTCTTC. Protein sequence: CASSGSGGAWDEQFF. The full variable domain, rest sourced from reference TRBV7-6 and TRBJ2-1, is GAGVSQSPRYKVTKRGQDVALRCDPISGHVSLYWYRQALGQGPEFLTYFNYEAQQDKSGLPNDRFSAERPEGSISTLTIQRTEQRDSAMYRCASSGSGGAWDEQFFGPGTRLTVL.

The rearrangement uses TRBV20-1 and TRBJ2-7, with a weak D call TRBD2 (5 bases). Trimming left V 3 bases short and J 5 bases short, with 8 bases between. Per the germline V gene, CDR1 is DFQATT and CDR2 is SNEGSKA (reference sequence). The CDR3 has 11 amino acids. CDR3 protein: CSARERHEQYV. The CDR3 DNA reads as TGCAGTGCTAGGGAGCGGCACGAGCAGTACGTC.

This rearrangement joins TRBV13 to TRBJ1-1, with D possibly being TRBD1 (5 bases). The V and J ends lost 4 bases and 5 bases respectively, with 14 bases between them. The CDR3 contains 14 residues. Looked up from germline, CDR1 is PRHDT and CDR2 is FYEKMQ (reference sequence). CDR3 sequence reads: CASSSGVSRTEAFF. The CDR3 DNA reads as TGTGCCAGCAGCTCGGGGGTTTCTCGAACTGAAGCTTTCTTT.

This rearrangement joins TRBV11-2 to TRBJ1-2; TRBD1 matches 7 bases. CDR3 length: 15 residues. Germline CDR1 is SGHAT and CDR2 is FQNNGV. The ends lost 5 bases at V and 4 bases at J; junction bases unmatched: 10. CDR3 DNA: TGTGCCAGCAGCCTACCAGGGGGTCCTATCTATGGCTACACCTTC. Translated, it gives CASSLPGGPIYGYTF.

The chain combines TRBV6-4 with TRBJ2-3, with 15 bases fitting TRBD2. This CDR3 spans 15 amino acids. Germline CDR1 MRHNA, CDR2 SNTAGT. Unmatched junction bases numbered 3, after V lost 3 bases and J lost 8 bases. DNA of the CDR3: TGTGCCAGCAGTGATCGGACTAGCGGGAGGGCTACGCAGTATTTT. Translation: CASSDRTSGRATQYF.

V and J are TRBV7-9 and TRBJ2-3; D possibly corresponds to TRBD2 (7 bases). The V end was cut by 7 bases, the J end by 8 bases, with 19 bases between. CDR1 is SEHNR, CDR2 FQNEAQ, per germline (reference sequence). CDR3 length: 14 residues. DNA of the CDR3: TGTGCCAGCAACGTAGGGGGGGAGGTTGGTACGCAGTATTTT. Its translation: CASNVGGEVGTQYF.

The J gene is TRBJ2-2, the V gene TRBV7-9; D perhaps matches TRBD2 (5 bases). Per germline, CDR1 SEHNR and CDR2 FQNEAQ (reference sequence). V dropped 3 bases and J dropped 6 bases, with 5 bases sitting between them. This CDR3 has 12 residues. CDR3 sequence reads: CASSFSAGELFF. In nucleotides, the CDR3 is TGTGCCAGCAGCTTTAGCGCCGGGGAGCTGTTTTTT.

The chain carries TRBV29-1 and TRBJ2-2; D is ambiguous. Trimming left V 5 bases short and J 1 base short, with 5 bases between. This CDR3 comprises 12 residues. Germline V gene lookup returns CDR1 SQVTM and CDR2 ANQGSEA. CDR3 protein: CSVQENTGELFF. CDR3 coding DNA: TGCAGCGTTCAGGAGAACACCGGGGAGCTGTTTTTT.

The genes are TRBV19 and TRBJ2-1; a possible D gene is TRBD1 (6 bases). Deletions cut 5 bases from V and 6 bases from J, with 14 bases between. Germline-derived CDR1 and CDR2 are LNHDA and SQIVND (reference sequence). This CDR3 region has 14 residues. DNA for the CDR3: TGTGCCAGTAGTTCGCAAACAGGGACCAATGAGCAGTTCTTC. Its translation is CASSSQTGTNEQFF.

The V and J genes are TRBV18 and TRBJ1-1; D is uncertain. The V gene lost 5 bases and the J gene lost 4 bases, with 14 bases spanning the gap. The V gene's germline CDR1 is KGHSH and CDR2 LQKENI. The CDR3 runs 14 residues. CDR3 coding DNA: TGTGCCAGCTCAAGAACTACATTGGGCACTGAAGCTTTCTTT. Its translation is CASSRTTLGTEAFF.

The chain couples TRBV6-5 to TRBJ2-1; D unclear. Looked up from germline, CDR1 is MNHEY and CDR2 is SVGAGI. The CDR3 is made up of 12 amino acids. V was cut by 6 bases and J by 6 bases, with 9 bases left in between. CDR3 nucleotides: TGTGCCAGCAGGATGGGCATCAATGAGCAGTTCTTC. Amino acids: CASRMGINEQFF.